The 25 T cell receptor delta chains in this list originate from one sample, sequenced in a study of gamma-delta T cells after stem cell transplantation (dated by TCRdb to the mid-2010s). The library was obtained by RT-PCR. TCRdb names Illumina MiSeq as the instrument used. The public reads were reprocessed by TCRdb using CATT, and rows of matching DNA were later combined. In all, the sample holds approximately 16,000 delta-chain clones, and over 8% of those were seen once. The ten largest clones capture around 60% of the sample. The sequenced sample was gamma-delta T cells. These receptor sequences come from a human donor. It is not recorded whose cells these are; they may come from a transplant donor.

The sample holds a few counts of this clone. Given a far larger clone just one base away, this is likely a sequencing read error. This sample includes further DNA sequences coding for the same CDR3. The J gene is TRDJ1, the V gene TRDV2; 10 bases are shared with TRDD3. This CDR3 has 17 residues. The germline gives CDR1 GEAIGNYY, CDR2 EKD. The V and J ends lost 3 bases and 2 bases, in that order; junction bases with no gene match: 11. As DNA, the CDR3 is TGTGCCTGTGACCGACTGGGGGATGCGCTGTATACCGATAAACTCATCTTT. Amino acid sequence: CACDRLGDALYTDKLIF.

Comment on this clone: An end of the junction differs from the germline gene, which may be a read error. The chain recombines TRDV1 with TRDJ2; tentative D call: TRDD3 (5 bases). The length of the CDR3 is 19 residues. The V gene's germline CDR1 is TSWWSYY and CDR2 QGS. The CDR3 bases are TGTGCTATTGCCAAAAGAGGGACCCGTAGTGGTGGGGTGACAGCAAAACTCTTCTTT. Translating it yields CAIAKRGTRSGGVTAKLFF.

Concerning this clone: TCRdb has a much larger clone's protein, which differs at residue 9 from the translation of this DNA, likely because of a read error; what is shown is the protein translated from the DNA. The V and J genes are TRDV2 and TRDJ1, with 7 bases identical to TRDD3. The CDR3 has 19 amino acids. V gave up 2 bases and J gave up 2 bases; unmatched junction bases: 19. The germline V gene encodes CDR1 GEAIGNYY and CDR2 EKD. CDR3 coding DNA: TGTGCCTGTGACAAGATCTACATACAGGGGGATTCGGTGACCGATAAACTCATCTTT. Translation: CACDKIYIQGDSVTDKLIF.

Worth noting for this clone: DNA and listed protein disagree at residue 6, so the protein shown here was translated from the DNA. The V gene is TRDV2, the J gene TRDJ1; D might be TRDD3 (6 bases). The germline V and J ends were trimmed by 1 base and 0 bases, with 26 bases remaining between them. This CDR3 spans 20 amino acids. Per the germline V gene, CDR1 is GEAIGNYY and CDR2 is EKD. In DNA form, the CDR3 reads TGTGCCTGTGACACTATCAGAAGGGCCACTGGGACCACGAACACCGATAAACTCATCTTT. The encoded protein is CACDTIRRATGTTNTDKLIF.

In its sample, this clone was seen a few times. This DNA's translation and the protein TCRdb lists, from a much larger clone, do not match at residue 9, likely due to a read error; the protein shown is translated from the DNA. The rearrangement uses TRDV2 and TRDJ1; TRDD3 agrees at 7 bases. CDR1 and CDR2 from the germline V gene are GEAIGNYY and EKD. The CDR3 length is 21 residues. Trimming removed 0 bases from V and 0 bases from J; junction bases left unmatched: 21. CDR3 nucleotides: TGTGCCTGTGACACCCTCAATCTCGCACTGGGGACTAGATCGTACACCGATAAACTCATCTTT. Its translation: CACDTLNLALGTRSYTDKLIF.

This sequence joins TRDV2 and TRDJ1; D may correspond to TRDD2 or TRDD3 (5 bases each). The germline gives CDR1 GEAIGNYY, CDR2 EKD. The CDR3 has 20 amino acids. V lost 3 bases and J 0 bases, leaving 28 bases between the germline ends. CDR3 sequence reads: CACDRRSSSSRGAYTDKLIF. The CDR3 region has the DNA TGTGCCTGTGACCGCAGAAGCTCATCTTCCAGGGGGGCGTACACCGATAAACTCATCTTT.

This clone was observed a handful of times. Since a far larger clone is one base different, this is likely a read error. The sample has other DNA sequences that encode this CDR3 too. The V call is TRDV2, the J call TRDJ1; TRDD3 agrees at 13 bases. Germline CDR1 reads GEAIGNYY; CDR2 reads EKD. CDR3 size: 17 residues. The CDR3 loop reads CACDRLLGDTRADKLIF. In DNA, the CDR3 is TGTGCTTGTGACAGACTACTGGGGGATACGCGGGCCGATAAACTCATCTTT.

At least ten counts were recorded for this clone. The same CDR3 can be traced to other DNA sequences in this sample. The gene calls are TRDV3 and TRDJ1; 9 bases are shared with TRDD3. Trimming removed 0 bases from V and 6 bases from J; junction bases left unmatched: 23. The CDR3 has 19 amino acids. CDR1 and CDR2 (germline): TVYSNPD, GDNSRS (reference sequence). The CDR3 DNA reads as TGTGCCTTTAGGGTCAGAGGCCAGCGTTACTGGGGGACCGGCAATAAACTCATCTTT. Amino acid sequence: CAFRVRGQRYWGTGNKLIF.

This clone was counted between two and nine times. The amino acid sequence in TCRdb belongs to a much larger clone and departs from this DNA's translation at residue 4, likely a sequencing read error; the sequence shown is translated from the DNA. The J gene is TRDJ1, the V gene TRDV2, with TRDD3 matching 12 bases. With 5 bases clipped from V and 0 bases from J, the junction kept 24 bases outside the gene matches. Germline assignment: CDR1 GEAIGNYY and CDR2 EKD. The length of the CDR3 is 22 residues. In DNA form, the CDR3 reads TGTGCCTGTGGCACGGTGGGAACTGGGGGATACACTCACTCAGAGTACACCGATAAACTCATCTTT. Translated: CACGTVGTGGYTHSEYTDKLIF.

Worth noting for this clone: This sequence is one base from a far larger clone and is likely a read error. This same CDR3 is encoded by further DNA sequences in the sample. The chain carries TRDV1 and TRDJ1, with 10 nucleotides matching TRDD3. V lost 5 bases and J lost 0; bases outside the gene matches: 42. CDR3 length: 28 amino acids. From germline, CDR1 is TSWWSYY and CDR2 QGS. CDR3 bases: TGTGCTCTTGGGCTCCCAGCGCGGGAGGCCTTCTCCTATAAAGGGGGATACGCAGTCCATCAATACACCGATAAACTCATCTTT. Encoded protein: CALGLPAREAFSYKGGYAVHQYTDKLIF.

This clone was observed a few times. TCRdb's protein for this DNA is that of a much larger clone and differs from the translation at residue 13, likely a read error; the protein shown is the DNA translation. The chain joins TRDV1 to TRDJ1, with 13 nucleotides matching TRDD3. Germline assignment: CDR1 TSWWSYY and CDR2 QGS. The CDR3 is 20 amino acids. Germline trimming cut 0 bases from V and 0 bases from J; bases unmatched to any gene: 10. DNA for the CDR3: TGTGCTCTTGGGGAACTTCGGTTACTGGGGGATACGGGGGACACCGATAAACTCATCTTT. It specifies CALGELRLLGDTGDTDKLIF.

A remark on this clone: A read error likely explains why the TCRdb protein, taken from a much larger clone, differs from this DNA's translation at residue 11; the protein shown is translated from the DNA. This chain connects TRDV2 to TRDJ1, with D maybe TRDD3 (5 bases). The V gene's germline CDR1 is GEAIGNYY and CDR2 EKD. CDR3 size: 16 residues. Trimming removed 3 bases at V and 4 bases at J, with 20 bases between. The CDR3 nucleotides read TGTGCCTGTGACCCTCTGGGAGACCGAGACATCGATAAACTCATCTTT. This translates into CACDPLGDRDIDKLIF.

Of note for this clone: Given a far larger clone just one base away, this is likely a sequencing read error. The same CDR3 also results from other DNA sequences found in this sample. The chain uses TRDV2 and TRDJ1; D is perhaps TRDD3 (5 bases). V shed 0 bases and J shed 6 bases, with 22 bases lying between them. The CDR3 length is 17 residues. Germline CDR1 and CDR2: GEAIGNYY and EKD. The CDR3: CACDTVIRPALENKLIF. For the CDR3, the DNA is TGTGCCTGTGACACCGTCATCCGCCCGGCACTGGAGAATAAACTCATCTTT.

In this sample, this clone turned up a few times. It may be a read error: a sequence one base away is much more abundant. The V and J genes are TRDV2 and TRDJ1; TRDD3 aligns across 11 bases. V shed 0 bases and J 8 bases; nucleotides not matched to a gene: 16. The CDR3 is made up of 18 amino acids. CDR1 is GEAIGNYY and CDR2 is EKD in the germline V gene. The CDR3 is CACDTADGILGDKKKLIF. CDR3 sequence (DNA): TGTGCCTGTGACACCGCCGACGGTATACTGGGGGATAAAAAGAAACTCATCTTT.

This clone was counted between two and nine times. The protein given by TCRdb reflects a much larger clone and differs at residue 28 from this DNA's translation, likely from a read error; the protein shown is the DNA's translation. This chain links TRDV1 with TRDJ1, with 13 positions matching TRDD3. The CDR3 loop spans 31 amino acids. The germline CDR1 and CDR2 sequences are TSWWSYY and QGS. For the CDR3, the DNA is TGTGCTCTTGGGCACTCAAAGGGGACCTTCCTACCAAGTACTGGGGGATACGGGCGGTCCCTCACCCCCTGGTACACCGATAACCTCATCTTT. Encoded protein: CALGHSKGTFLPSTGGYGRSLTPWYTDNLIF.

In its sample, this clone was seen many times. The same CDR3 is also encoded by other DNA sequences in this sample. CDR3 protein: CALGELEDPSRLPHKLIF. CDR3 bases: TGTGCTCTTGGGGAACTAGAGGATCCTTCTAGGCTTCCCCATAAACTCATCTTT. The V and J genes are TRDV1 and TRDJ1; weak D call: TRDD2 (5 bases). V was pared by 0 bases and J by 6 bases, with 23 bases between. CDR1 and CDR2 (germline): TSWWSYY, QGS. This CDR3 is built from 18 residues.

A few counts support this clone. This sample includes further DNA sequences coding for the same CDR3. The chain links TRDV1 to TRDJ1; possibly TRDD3 for D (6 bases). The CDR3 extends over 26 amino acids. Germline V gives CDR1 TSWWSYY, CDR2 QGS. Trimming took 2 bases from V and 1 from J, leaving 44 bases between them. The CDR3 DNA reads as TGTGCTCTTGGGGAATTGGGTTCTGGGTCTCGACTGGGTGATATTCCTTGGGGTATTTTCACCGATAAACTCATCTTT. Protein: CALGELGSGSRLGDIPWGIFTDKLIF.

There are many counts of this clone. A read error is possible here, since a much larger clone lies one base away. The genes are TRDV2 and TRDJ1; no clear D gene. Germline V gives CDR1 GEAIGNYY, CDR2 EKD. Trimming took 0 bases from V and 3 from J, leaving 16 bases between them. This CDR3 has 16 residues. CDR3 DNA sequence: TGTGCCTGTGACACCGTAAAACACACCAACGCCGATAAACTCATCTTT. It translates to CACDTVKHTNADKLIF.

Worth noting for this clone: The TCRdb record carries a much larger clone's protein, which differs from this DNA's translation at residue 7; a read error is the likely cause, and the protein listed here is the DNA translation. The chain has TRDV2 and TRDJ2; the D is unclear. Germline V gene data show CDR1 as GEAIGNYY and CDR2 as EKD. Deletions cut 0 bases from V and 11 bases from J, with 21 bases between. This CDR3 comprises 16 residues. The CDR3 region is CACDTVVDPLTSQLFF. For the CDR3, the DNA is TGTGCCTGTGACACCGTGGTGGACCCCCTGACATCCCAACTCTTCTTT.

Worth noting for this clone: TCRdb attributes to this sequence the protein of a much larger clone, which differs from the DNA translation at residues 8 and 11; a read error is likely, and the protein displayed is translated from the DNA. V and J are TRDV2 and TRDJ1; D perhaps matches TRDD3 (5 bases). Germline V gene lookup returns CDR1 GEAIGNYY and CDR2 EKD. Trimming pared 0 bases from V and 0 bases from J, leaving 28 bases between. The CDR3 has 21 amino acids. CDR3 bases: TGTGCCTGTGACACCCTCAATATCGTACTGGTGACTAGATCGTACACCGATAAACTCATCTTT. Protein: CACDTLNIVLVTRSYTDKLIF.

Only a few counts were recorded for this clone. TCRdb has a much larger clone's protein, which differs at residue 13 from the translation of this DNA, likely because of a read error; what is shown is the protein translated from the DNA. The rearrangement joins TRDV2 to TRDJ1; 10 bases line up with TRDD3. The CDR3 is 17 residues long. Looked up from germline, CDR1 is GEAIGNYY and CDR2 is EKD. Here the CDR3 reads CACVLLGDTGITVKLIF. DNA for the CDR3: TGTGCCTGTGTGTTGTTGGGGGATACTGGGATCACCGTTAAACTCATCTTT.

In its sample, this clone was seen a few times. The protein given by TCRdb reflects a much larger clone and differs at residue 4 from this DNA's translation, likely from a read error; the protein shown is the DNA's translation. The chain combines TRDV2 with TRDJ1, with D uncertain. In germline, CDR1 is GEAIGNYY, CDR2 EKD. The CDR3 runs to 15 residues. Trimming left V 5 bases short and J 4 bases short, with 19 bases between. CDR3 amino acids: CACGGMAPSIDKLIF. CDR3 nucleotide sequence: TGTGCCTGTGGTGGAATGGCCCCGAGCATCGATAAACTCATCTTT.

On this clone: A much larger clone sits a single nucleotide away, making a read error possible. The chain has TRDV1 and TRDJ1; D tentatively reads TRDD2 or TRDD3 (6 bases each). V was pared by 1 base and J by 4 bases, with 46 bases between. Germline V lookup: CDR1 TSWWSYY, CDR2 QGS. This CDR3 comprises 26 residues. Written as DNA, the CDR3 is TGTGCTCTTGGGGAACCTAAACTTCGCCTCGTTTCTGGGGCCCTTAGCCTTCCCGACTACATCGATAAACTCATCTTT. Translating gives CALGEPKLRLVSGALSLPDYIDKLIF.

As for this clone: The amino acid sequence in TCRdb belongs to a much larger clone and departs from this DNA's translation at residue 15, likely a sequencing read error; the sequence shown is translated from the DNA. The J gene is TRDJ1, the V gene TRDV2, with 12 bases identical to TRDD3. The V segment lost 1 base and the J segment 0 bases; nucleotides outside the gene matches: 20. Germline V gives CDR1 GEAIGNYY, CDR2 EKD. The CDR3 has 22 amino acids. The CDR3 nucleotides read TGTGCCTGTGACACGGTGGGAACTGGGGGATACACTCACTCAGCGTACACCGATAAACTCATCTTT. As protein: CACDTVGTGGYTHSAYTDKLIF.

This clone was counted at least ten times. This CDR3 reads CAASPSGLGDGRYTDKLIF. The CDR3 DNA reads as TGTGCAGCAAGCCCGAGCGGACTGGGGGATGGGAGGTACACCGATAAACTCATCTTT. This rearrangement joins TRAV29/DV5 to TRDJ1, with TRDD3 matching over 10 bases. Germline V lookup: CDR1 NSMFDY, CDR2 ISSIKDK. The CDR3 contains 19 residues. The trim removed 1 base at V and 0 bases at J, leaving 15 bases unmatched. The complete variable domain, with remaining parts taken from reference TRAV29/DV5 and TRDJ1, reads DQQVKQNSPSLSVQEGRISILNCDYTNSMFDYFLWYKKYPAEGPTFLISISSIKDKNEDGRFTVFLNKSAKHLSLHIVPSQPGDSAVYFCAASPSGLGDGRYTDKLIFGKGTRVTVEP.